This section outlines one T cell receptor (beta chain) sequence together with its context. These data belong to a study of blood T cell repertoires in COVID-19. In the study overall: Samples taken during acute and convalescent COVID-19 were collected in the United States, Italy and Spain.

Germline V gene data show CDR1 as SGHTS and CDR2 as YDEGEE. V lost 0 bases and J lost 6, with 22 bases in between. The CDR3 is made up of 18 amino acids. Libraries were prepared by immunoSEQ multiplex PCR; TCRdb keeps only in-frame clonotypes and omits some of them. The sample contains about 24,000 clones, roughly four fifths of which appear only once. The sequence came from a woman in her 70s with COVID-19, enrolled during active disease. Source material: peripheral blood. V gene TRBV5-8 combines with J gene TRBJ1-5, with a tentative D call TRBD1 (6 bases). The CDR3: CASSLAKPTGLRGQPQHF. CDR3 sequence (DNA): TGTGCCAGCAGCTTGGCCAAACCGACAGGTCTTCGGGGTCAGCCCCAGCATTTT.